This passage covers 8 T cell receptor beta chains from one sample sequenced in a study of blood T cell repertoires in COVID-19 (dated by TCRdb to about 2020). The receptor library was made with the immunoSEQ multiplex PCR assay. TCRdb carries this immuneACCESS record with in-frame sequences only. Its versions omit some clonotypes, under half of them owing to an unresolved V gene in the studies checked, with the rest unexplained. This sample is represented by about 370,000 clones; almost 90% of them were singletons. The ten largest clonotypes hold 6.5% of the sample. The material sequenced was peripheral blood. The source is a man aged 18-30 years with active or convalescent COVID-19.

The chain links TRBV6-5 to TRBJ2-7; 7 nucleotides match TRBD2. The CDR3 covers 14 residues. Per the germline V gene, CDR1 is MNHEY and CDR2 is SVGAGI. V lost 8 bases and J lost 1; bases outside the gene matches: 8. In nucleotides, the CDR3 is TGTGCCAGCCTAGGGAGGGCCCCTTCCTACGAGCAGTACTTC. Its translation: CASLGRAPSYEQYF.

The chain couples TRBV5-6 to TRBJ2-7; tentative D call: TRBD2 (6 bases). Germline-derived CDR1 and CDR2 are SGHDT and YYEEEE. Trimming shortened V by 6 bases and J by 5 bases, and 21 bases separated the two germline ends. This CDR3 is built from 15 residues. The CDR3 DNA sequence: TGTGCCAGCACCCAACCGAGGGCGGGGTGGGACGAGCAGTACTTC. This sequence encodes CASTQPRAGWDEQYF.

The chain employs TRBV4-2 and TRBJ2-2; weak D call: TRBD1 (6 bases). The CDR3 has 15 residues. The germline V and J ends were trimmed by 4 bases and 5 bases, with 14 bases remaining between them. Germline V CDR1 and CDR2: LGHNA, YNFKEQ. CDR3 nucleotides: TGTGCCAGCAGCCGAGAACAGGGTGAGACCGGGGAGCTGTTTTTT. It translates to CASSREQGETGELFF.

The chain has TRBV7-9 and TRBJ1-5; 8 bases align to TRBD1. Germline V gene sequence: CDR1 SEHNR, CDR2 FQNEAQ (reference sequence). This CDR3 contains 17 residues. V was clipped by 5 bases and J by 4 bases; unmatched bases: 13. CDR3 amino acids: CASSPYLATGVNQPQHF. The CDR3 coding sequence is TGTGCCAGCAGCCCGTACCTTGCGACAGGGGTAAATCAGCCCCAGCATTTT.

The chain couples TRBV5-1 to TRBJ2-3, with 8 bases matching TRBD2. CDR3 length: 17 residues. The ends lost 3 bases at V and 2 bases at J; junction bases unmatched: 11. Germline CDR1 is SGHRS and CDR2 is YFSETQ. CDR3: CASSSLRGRGDTDTQYF. CDR3 coding DNA: TGCGCCAGCAGCTCCCTACGTGGGCGGGGGGACACAGATACGCAGTATTTT.

The rearrangement joins TRBV6-2 or TRBV6-3 to TRBJ1-2; TRBD1 matches at 7 bases. The trim removed 5 bases at V and 3 bases at J, leaving 9 bases unmatched. CDR1 is MNHEY and CDR2 is SVGEGT in the germline V gene. The CDR3 covers 15 residues. CDR3 nucleotides: TGTGCCAGCAGTCAGGACAGGACTACGTACTATGGCTACACCTTC. Protein: CASSQDRTTYYGYTF.

The genes are TRBV9 and TRBJ1-4; D is unclear. This CDR3 region has 15 residues. Germline CDR1 SGDLS, CDR2 YYNGEE. The V gene lost 0 bases and the J gene lost 5 bases, with 11 bases spanning the gap. The CDR3 DNA sequence: TGTGCCAGCAGCGTAGCAGGATCCAGGAATGAAAAACTGTTTTTT. Its translation: CASSVAGSRNEKLFF.

This chain links TRBV5-8 with TRBJ1-2; D call uncertain. The CDR3 has 15 amino acids. Germline values: CDR1 SGHTS, CDR2 YDEGEE. The V end was cut by 0 bases, the J end by 0 bases, with 9 bases between. In DNA, the CDR3 is TGTGCCAGCAGCTTGGCATCCGGAGCTAACTATGGCTACACCTTC. Protein product: CASSLASGANYGYTF.